The text below deals with one T cell receptor beta chain. Antigen unknown. The data derive from a study of T cell responses to AZD1222 COVID-19 vaccine. Study results and limitations: Of the AZD1222 recipients, only five to seven were seropositive at baseline. Close to half of spike-specific TCRs reportedly recognize unmutated variant regions.

Only in-frame clones appear in the TCRdb table, and some are missing; sequencing was by immunoSEQ multiplex PCR. The sample includes about 140,000 clones, just over 90% of them seen just once. The CDR3 spans 15 residues. The V gene's germline CDR1 is SNHLY and CDR2 FYNNEI. Deletions cut 5 bases from V and 0 bases from J, with 13 bases between. J is TRBJ1-1 and V is TRBV2, with no clear D. This TCR derives from an adult in good health. The material sequenced was peripheral blood, taken on day 0 of AZD1222 vaccination. The CDR3 DNA sequence: TGTGCCAGCAGTTCCCGGGAAGGGATGAACACTGAAGCTTTCTTT. It specifies CASSSREGMNTEAFF.